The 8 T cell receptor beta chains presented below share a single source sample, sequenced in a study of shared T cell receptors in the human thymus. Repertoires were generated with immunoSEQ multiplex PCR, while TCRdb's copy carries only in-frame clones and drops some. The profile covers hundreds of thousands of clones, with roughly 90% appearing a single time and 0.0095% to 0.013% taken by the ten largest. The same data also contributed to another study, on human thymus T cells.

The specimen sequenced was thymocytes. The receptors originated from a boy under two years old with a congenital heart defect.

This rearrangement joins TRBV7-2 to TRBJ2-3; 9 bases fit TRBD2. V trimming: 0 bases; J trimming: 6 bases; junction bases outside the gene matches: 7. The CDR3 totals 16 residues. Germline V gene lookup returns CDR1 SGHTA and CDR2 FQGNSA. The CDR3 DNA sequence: TGTGCCAGCAGCTTAGCGGGGGTAGCGGGAGTGGATACGCAGTATTTT. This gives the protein CASSLAGVAGVDTQYF.

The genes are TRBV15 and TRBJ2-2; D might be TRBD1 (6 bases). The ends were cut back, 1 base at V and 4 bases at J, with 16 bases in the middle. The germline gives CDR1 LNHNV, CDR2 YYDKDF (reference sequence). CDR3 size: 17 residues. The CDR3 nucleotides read TGTGCCACCAGCAGAGGGGCACACAGGGCCCCCACCGGGGAGCTGTTTTTT. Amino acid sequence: CATSRGAHRAPTGELFF.

The CDR3 reads CASRLNRAGYGYTF. The CDR3 DNA is TGTGCCAGCAGACTCAACAGGGCGGGCTATGGCTACACCTTC. This chain uses TRBV21-1 with TRBJ1-2; the table assigns TRBD1, which was not confirmed against the DNA. TRBV21-1 is a listed pseudogene. The CDR3 contains 14 residues.

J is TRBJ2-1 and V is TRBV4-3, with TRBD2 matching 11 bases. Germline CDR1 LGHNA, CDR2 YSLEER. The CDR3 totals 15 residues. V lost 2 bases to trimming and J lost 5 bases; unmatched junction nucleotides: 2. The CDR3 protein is CASSQMGLADNEQFF. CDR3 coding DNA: TGCGCCAGCAGCCAAATGGGACTAGCGGACAATGAGCAGTTCTTC.

The CDR3 sequence: CASSFPEQGAIEKLFF. The CDR3 DNA follows: TGTGCCAGCAGCTTCCCCGAACAGGGGGCGATAGAAAAACTGTTTTTT. The gene calls are TRBV7-9 and TRBJ1-4, with 9 bases matching TRBD1. In germline, CDR1 is SEHNR, CDR2 FQNEAQ (reference sequence). Trimming at V came to 3 bases and at J to 8 bases, leaving 10 bases not matched to a gene. The CDR3 covers 16 residues.

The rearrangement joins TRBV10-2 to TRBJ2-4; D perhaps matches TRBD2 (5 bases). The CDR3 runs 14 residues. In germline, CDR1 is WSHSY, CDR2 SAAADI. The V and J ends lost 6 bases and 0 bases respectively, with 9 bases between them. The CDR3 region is CASSGVLAKNIQYF. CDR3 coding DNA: TGCGCCAGCAGCGGGGTCCTAGCCAAAAACATTCAGTACTTC.

This CDR3 is CAISESRGGAYEQYF. CDR3 sequence (DNA): TGTGCCATCAGTGAGTCCCGTGGGGGGGCCTACGAGCAGTACTTC. V and J are TRBV10-3 and TRBJ2-7, with TRBD2 matching 7 bases. The V segment lost 0 bases and the J segment 2 bases; nucleotides outside the gene matches: 4. In germline, CDR1 is ENHRY, CDR2 SYGVKD. This CDR3 comprises 15 residues.

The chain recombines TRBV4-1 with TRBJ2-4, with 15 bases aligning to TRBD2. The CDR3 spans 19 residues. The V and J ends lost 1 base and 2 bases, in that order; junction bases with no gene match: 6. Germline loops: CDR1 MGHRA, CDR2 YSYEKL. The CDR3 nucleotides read TGCGCCAGCAGCCAAGGGACTAGCGGGAGGGGGGGGACCAAAAACATTCAGTACTTC. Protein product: CASSQGTSGRGGTKNIQYF.